This T cell receptor (beta chain) was documented in a study of regulatory T cells in long-lasting Graves disease. Study details: It was over 5 years of antithyroid drugs, with positive TSH receptor antibodies, that meant persistent Graves' disease.

Building of the TCR beta libraries involved iRepertoire HTBI primers and Arm-PCR of CDR3 regions. Each CDR3 protein gets one entry after TCRdb re-called the multiplex PCR reads with MiXCR. The sample carries about 470,000 distinct CDR3 sequences, 20% to 25% recorded once. Study-wide results and limits: Newly diagnosed Graves' patients exceeded persistent ones in TCR diversity. New patients shared roughly 1,000 public clonotypes, fewer than the roughly 2,600 shared by persistent patients.

This clonotype was seen at least ten times. The antigen remains undetermined. Trimming at V came to 3 bases and at J to 10 bases, leaving 11 bases not matched to a gene. This CDR3 has 16 residues. Time point noted: persistent/refractory GD, antithyroid drugs over 5 years with positive TRAb. Extracted RNA from PBMCs served as the source of the TCR library. The EDTA tubes were filled with around 9 milliliters of drawn peripheral blood. The TCR originated in a female donor with Graves disease. The chain joins TRBV12-3 or TRBV12-4 to TRBJ1-4; 10 positions match TRBD1. Sequenced material: peripheral blood mononuclear cells (PBMCs), taken when the disease was refractory, from a patient treated with antithyroid drugs. The chain's CDR3 is CASSFAPGQGEVKLFF. The CDR3 nucleotides read TGTGCCAGCAGTTTTGCGCCTGGACAGGGGGAGGTAAAACTGTTTTTT.